The present entry profiles one T cell receptor (beta chain) with its context. Its specificity is unknown. The sample comes from a study of graft-versus-host responses after intestinal transplantation. Looking at the study overall: Multivisceral, liver-intestinal, or isolated intestinal grafts went to recipients.

Looked up from germline, CDR1 is SGHAT and CDR2 is FQNNGV. The V segment lost 3 bases and the J segment 5 bases; nucleotides outside the gene matches: 9. This CDR3 spans 16 amino acids. Profiling relied on immunoSEQ multiplex PCR, and the TCRdb table lists in-frame clones only, not all of them. The sample gives about 100,000 clones, over 75% of which show up once; around 0.9% is in the top ten. Material: unstimulated CD4+ T cells sorted from spleen or lymph node cells, obtained before intestinal transplant. This chain links TRBV11-2 with TRBJ2-3; 9 bases align to TRBD2. This TCR was sampled from a human donor who received an intestinal transplant. CDR3 loop: CASSFLAGETGDTQYF. DNA of the CDR3: TGTGCCAGCAGCTTCTTAGCGGGAGAGACCGGAGATACGCAGTATTTT.